The rows below give T cell receptor beta chains drawn from one sample of a study of blood T cell repertoires in COVID-19. Here immunoSEQ multiplex PCR was the method, and the copy in TCRdb shows in-frame clones only, minus some. The table has approximately 250,000 clones, approximately 88% seen once. Sequences were obtained from PBMCs or T cells enriched from blood (not recorded which). The source is a woman aged 25 to 39 who had recovered from COVID-19. The CDR3 runs from the conserved cysteine through the conserved F or W. A D gene is named only where the DNA matches it firmly. Clone size is shown for a subset of rows, as once, few, many or a class of expanded clone.

d_call: TRBD1; j_call: TRBJ1-1; clone_size: -; v_call: TRBV19; cdr3_aa: CASKDRGRTEAFF; cdr3_nt: TGTGCCAGTAAGGACAGGGGTAGGACTGAAGCTTTCTTT
d_call: -; j_call: TRBJ2-5; clone_size: -; v_call: TRBV29-1; cdr3_aa: CSVDGHKDQETQYF; cdr3_nt: TGCAGCGTTGACGGACACAAAGACCAAGAGACCCAGTACTTC
d_call: -; j_call: TRBJ1-2; clone_size: -; v_call: TRBV5-1; cdr3_aa: CASSLRTEANYGYTF; cdr3_nt: TGCGCCAGCAGCTTAAGGACAGAAGCTAACTATGGCTACACCTTC
d_call: TRBD1; j_call: TRBJ1-2; clone_size: -; v_call: TRBV15; cdr3_aa: CATSRDRVPGGYTF; cdr3_nt: TGTGCCACCAGCCGGGACAGGGTCCCAGGAGGCTACACCTTC
d_call: -; j_call: TRBJ2-3; clone_size: -; v_call: TRBV6-2/TRBV6-3; cdr3_aa: CASSTPRSGVGTDTQYF; cdr3_nt: TGTGCCAGCAGTACCCCGAGGTCCGGGGTTGGCACAGATACGCAGTATTTT
d_call: -; j_call: TRBJ1-4; clone_size: -; v_call: TRBV3-1/TRBV3-2; cdr3_aa: CASSLGVGKEEKLFF; cdr3_nt: TGTGCCAGCAGCCTAGGGGTGGGAAAAGAGGAAAAACTGTTTTTT
d_call: -; j_call: TRBJ1-1; clone_size: few; v_call: TRBV28; cdr3_aa: CASSSGEVNTEAFF; cdr3_nt: TGTGCCAGCAGTTCAGGGGAAGTGAACACTGAAGCTTTCTTT
d_call: -; j_call: TRBJ1-2; clone_size: -; v_call: TRBV30; cdr3_aa: CAWSVARGWEVFSYTF; cdr3_nt: TGTGCCTGGAGTGTAGCGAGGGGCTGGGAGGTATTCAGCTACACCTTC
d_call: TRBD1; j_call: TRBJ2-3; clone_size: -; v_call: TRBV15; cdr3_aa: CATSREQGALVRTDTQYF; cdr3_nt: TGTGCCACCAGCAGAGAACAGGGGGCTTTGGTCCGCACAGATACGCAGTATTTT
d_call: TRBD1; j_call: TRBJ1-2; clone_size: -; v_call: TRBV27; cdr3_aa: CASSLSLSGRRQGGGYTF; cdr3_nt: TGTGCCAGCAGTTTATCCCTATCGGGAAGACGACAGGGGGGCGGCTACACCTTC
d_call: TRBD1; j_call: TRBJ1-1; clone_size: -; v_call: TRBV5-1; cdr3_aa: CASSSVTGSLSEAFF; cdr3_nt: TGCGCCAGCAGCTCGGTGACAGGGTCTTTATCTGAAGCTTTCTTT
d_call: TRBD1; j_call: TRBJ2-1; clone_size: -; v_call: TRBV3-1/TRBV3-2; cdr3_aa: CASNPGQSRQQFF; cdr3_nt: TGTGCCAGCAACCCGGGACAGAGCCGACAGCAGTTCTTC
d_call: TRBD1; j_call: TRBJ1-2; clone_size: -; v_call: TRBV19; cdr3_aa: CASSTNRGLHGYTF; cdr3_nt: TGTGCCAGTAGTACCAACAGGGGGCTCCATGGCTACACCTTC
d_call: TRBD2; j_call: TRBJ2-5; clone_size: -; v_call: TRBV28; cdr3_aa: CASTRTSGQETQYF; cdr3_nt: TGTGCCAGCACCCGGACTAGCGGCCAAGAGACCCAGTACTTC
d_call: TRBD1; j_call: TRBJ1-1; clone_size: -; v_call: TRBV29-1; cdr3_aa: CSVASRGRLDTEAFF; cdr3_nt: TGCAGCGTTGCCTCCAGGGGGAGGTTAGACACTGAAGCTTTCTTT
d_call: -; j_call: TRBJ2-5; clone_size: -; v_call: TRBV12-2; cdr3_aa: CASRLAHDTEQETQYF; cdr3_nt: TGTGCAAGTCGCTTAGCGCATGACACCGAACAAGAGACCCAGTACTTC
d_call: TRBD1; j_call: TRBJ2-2; clone_size: -; v_call: TRBV20-1; cdr3_aa: CSASSDRGRDTGELFF; cdr3_nt: TGCAGTGCTAGTTCGGACAGGGGACGAGACACCGGGGAGCTGTTTTTT
d_call: -; j_call: TRBJ1-1; clone_size: -; v_call: TRBV5-4; cdr3_aa: CASSPSRQTLNTEAFF; cdr3_nt: TGTGCCAGCAGCCCATCCCGACAGACATTGAACACTGAAGCTTTCTTT
d_call: -; j_call: TRBJ1-5; clone_size: -; v_call: TRBV15; cdr3_aa: CATSRDPLRDNQPQHF; cdr3_nt: TGTGCCACCAGCAGAGATCCCCTCAGGGACAATCAGCCCCAGCATTTT
d_call: TRBD1; j_call: TRBJ2-3; clone_size: -; v_call: TRBV5-4; cdr3_aa: CASSLGPQTGSTDTQYF; cdr3_nt: TGTGCCAGCAGCTTGGGACCCCAGACAGGGAGCACAGATACGCAGTATTTT
d_call: TRBD2; j_call: TRBJ2-3; clone_size: -; v_call: TRBV5-4; cdr3_aa: CASGRADMQYF; cdr3_nt: TGTGCCAGCGGGAGGGCTGATATGCAGTATTTT
d_call: TRBD2; j_call: TRBJ2-7; clone_size: -; v_call: TRBV19; cdr3_aa: CASSISGRDIYEQYF; cdr3_nt: TGTGCCAGTAGTATTAGCGGGAGGGATATCTACGAGCAGTACTTC
d_call: -; j_call: TRBJ2-1; clone_size: -; v_call: TRBV7-9; cdr3_aa: CASSPPNEQFF; cdr3_nt: TGTGCCAGCAGCCCTCCCAATGAGCAGTTCTTC
d_call: TRBD2; j_call: TRBJ2-1; clone_size: once; v_call: TRBV5-4; cdr3_aa: CASEAASGGNEQFF; cdr3_nt: TGTGCCAGCGAGGCGGCTAGCGGGGGCAATGAGCAGTTCTTC
d_call: -; j_call: TRBJ2-7; clone_size: -; v_call: TRBV5-4; cdr3_aa: CASSLSGPPYEQYF; cdr3_nt: TGTGCCAGCAGCTTAAGCGGGCCTCCCTACGAGCAGTACTTC
d_call: -; j_call: TRBJ1-2; clone_size: -; v_call: TRBV12-3/TRBV12-4; cdr3_aa: CASSPGPFDGYTF; cdr3_nt: TGTGCCAGCAGCCCGGGTCCTTTCGATGGCTACACCTTC
d_call: -; j_call: TRBJ2-1; clone_size: -; v_call: TRBV6-5; cdr3_aa: CASRYQRRGEQFF; cdr3_nt: TGTGCCAGCAGGTATCAGAGGAGGGGTGAGCAGTTCTTC
d_call: TRBD1; j_call: TRBJ2-3; clone_size: -; v_call: TRBV9; cdr3_aa: CASSVAGTGGRDTQYF; cdr3_nt: TGTGCCAGCAGCGTAGCTGGGACAGGGGGCAGAGATACGCAGTATTTT
d_call: TRBD1; j_call: TRBJ1-2; clone_size: -; v_call: TRBV10-2; cdr3_aa: CASSDGQGSHGYTF; cdr3_nt: TGCGCCAGCAGCGACGGACAGGGTAGCCATGGCTACACCTTC
d_call: -; j_call: TRBJ1-2; clone_size: -; v_call: TRBV7-9; cdr3_aa: CASSLEARPRTF; cdr3_nt: TGTGCCAGCAGCTTAGAGGCCAGGCCCCGCACCTTC
d_call: -; j_call: TRBJ2-2; clone_size: -; v_call: TRBV19; cdr3_aa: CASSADTYTGELFF; cdr3_nt: TGTGCCAGTAGTGCGGACACCTACACCGGGGAGCTGTTTTTT
d_call: -; j_call: TRBJ1-1; clone_size: -; v_call: TRBV4-3; cdr3_aa: CASSHGQGSIFTEAFF; cdr3_nt: TGCGCCAGCAGCCACGGCCAGGGTTCGATCTTCACTGAAGCTTTCTTT
d_call: -; j_call: TRBJ1-5; clone_size: -; v_call: TRBV7-9; cdr3_aa: CASSKGGSNQPQHF; cdr3_nt: TGTGCCAGCAGCAAGGGAGGAAGCAATCAGCCCCAGCATTTT